The 27 T cell receptor beta chains reported below all come from one sample, sequenced in a study of T cell responses to AZD1222 COVID-19 vaccine. Measured with immunoSEQ multiplex PCR; TCRdb has only the in-frame clones, and not every one. The sample carries roughly 150,000 clones, around 90% recorded once. This sample comprised peripheral blood, obtained 28 days after the second AZD1222 dose. The receptors come from an adult who received the AZD1222 COVID-19 vaccine.

The rearrangement links TRBV6-6 to TRBJ1-6; D not certain. Trimming left V 0 bases short and J 10 bases short, with 13 bases between. This CDR3 comprises 15 residues. Germline loops: CDR1 MNHNY, CDR2 SVGAGI (reference sequence). CDR3 amino acids: CASSYSQAVGSPLHF. CDR3 nucleotide sequence: TGTGCCAGCAGTTACTCGCAGGCGGTAGGGTCACCCCTCCACTTT.

The chain employs TRBV12-5 and TRBJ2-7; 7 bases line up with TRBD1. This CDR3 spans 15 amino acids. With V trimmed by 3 bases and J by 0 bases, 5 bases remained unmatched. Germline V gives CDR1 LGHNT, CDR2 FRNRAP. The DNA for the CDR3 is TGTGCTAGTGGTTTCTCTAGACAGGGCTCCTACGAGCAGTACTTC. As protein: CASGFSRQGSYEQYF.

The chain uses TRBV12-5 and TRBJ2-7; D remains unclear. V was clipped by 1 base and J by 2 bases, with 6 bases between them. CDR1 is LGHNT and CDR2 is FRNRAP in the germline V gene. The CDR3 loop spans 13 amino acids. The CDR3 nucleotides read TGTGCTAGTGGTTTGGGAGTTACCTACGAGCAGTACTTC. Its translation is CASGLGVTYEQYF.

V usage is TRBV6-2 or TRBV6-3 and J usage is TRBJ2-1, with 11 bases aligning to TRBD2. From germline, CDR1 is MNHEY and CDR2 SVGEGT. Trimming at V came to 5 bases and at J to 2 bases, leaving 8 bases not matched to a gene. This CDR3 comprises 17 residues. CDR3 nucleotide sequence: TGTGCCAGCAGTCACCGCAAACTAGCGGGGGCCTACAATGAGCAGTTCTTC. This gives the protein CASSHRKLAGAYNEQFF.

The CDR3 DNA reads TGTGCCAGCAGCAAGGCAAGTGGACAGAACTATGGCTACACCTTC. As protein: CASSKASGQNYGYTF. V and J are TRBV5-4 and TRBJ1-2, with a tentative D call TRBD1 (6 bases). V lost 4 bases and J 2 bases, leaving 15 bases between the germline ends. The CDR3 covers 15 residues. Germline CDR1 and CDR2: SGHNT and YYREEE (reference sequence). The entire variable domain, with the rest obtained from reference TRBV5-4 and TRBJ1-2, is as follows: ETGVTQSPTHLIKTRGQQVTLRCSSQSGHNTVSWYQQALGQGPQFIFQYYREEENGRGNFPPRFSGLQFPNYSSELNVNALELDDSALYLCASSKASGQNYGYTFGSGTRLTVV.

This chain uses TRBV4-1 with TRBJ2-2; D uncertain. The V gene's germline CDR1 is MGHRA and CDR2 YSYEKL. Trimming took 6 bases from V and 0 from J, leaving 11 bases between them. This CDR3 is built from 15 residues. CDR3: CASSRSGANTGELFF. CDR3 nucleotide sequence: TGCGCCAGCAGTCGGTCAGGAGCGAACACCGGGGAGCTGTTTTTT.

This sequence joins TRBV6-4 and TRBJ1-5; possibly TRBD1 for D (5 bases). Germline CDR1 MRHNA, CDR2 SNTAGT. Trimming took 8 bases from V and 4 from J, leaving 15 bases between them. This CDR3 has 14 amino acids. CDR3 protein: CASLTGQQNQPQHF. CDR3 DNA: TGTGCCAGCCTGACGGGGCAGCAAAATCAGCCCCAGCATTTT.

This clone was recorded only once. This sequence joins TRBV7-9 and TRBJ2-7; 7 bases align to TRBD1. The junction had 4 bases not matched to a gene; V was cut back by 6 bases and J by 2 bases. This CDR3 region has 13 residues. The germline V gene encodes CDR1 SEHNR and CDR2 FQNEAQ (reference sequence). CDR3 nucleotide sequence: TGTGCCAGCAGACCCGACAGGGCCTACGAGCAGTACTTC. This sequence encodes CASRPDRAYEQYF.

The table lists this clone with a few counts. The chain couples TRBV3-1 (or the pseudogene TRBV3-2) to TRBJ1-3; D ambiguous. Trimming took 1 base from V and 3 from J, leaving 4 bases between them. Per the germline V gene, CDR1 is LGHDT and CDR2 is YNNKEL (reference sequence). This CDR3 contains 13 residues. DNA for the CDR3: TGTGCCAGCAGCCAAGTGGATGGAAACACCATATATTTT. Translated, it gives CASSQVDGNTIYF.

The rearrangement links TRBV29-1 to TRBJ2-3; D unresolved. Trimming took 3 bases from V and 5 from J, leaving 9 bases between them. The CDR3 extends over 12 amino acids. Germline-derived CDR1 and CDR2 are SQVTM and ANQGSEA. The CDR3 spells CSVDWRRDTQYF. As DNA, the CDR3 is TGCAGCGTTGACTGGCGCCGAGATACGCAGTATTTT.

The chain links TRBV7-6 to TRBJ2-3; weak D call: TRBD2 (5 bases). The CDR3 extends over 15 amino acids. Germline CDR1 and CDR2: SGHVS and FNYEAQ. The V end was cut by 1 base, the J end by 4 bases, with 12 bases between. Written as DNA, the CDR3 is TGTGCCAGCAGCTTAGTCAACCTACTAGCAGATACGCAGTATTTT. Translating it yields CASSLVNLLADTQYF.

This chain connects TRBV18 to TRBJ2-7; 11 nucleotides agree with TRBD1. This CDR3 comprises 14 residues. The germline V gene has CDR1 KGHSH and CDR2 LQKENI. V was pared by 6 bases and J by 7 bases, with 8 bases of the junction left unmatched. The CDR3 is CASSLDRGRQEQYF. Written as DNA, the CDR3 is TGTGCCAGCTCTCTGGACAGGGGGCGCCAAGAGCAGTACTTC.

The chain uses TRBV4-1 and TRBJ1-2; 8 bases match TRBD1. CDR1 is MGHRA and CDR2 is YSYEKL in the germline V gene. The CDR3 has 15 residues. With V trimmed by 2 bases and J by 4 bases, 6 bases remained unmatched. The CDR3 loop is CASSQPRQGIYGYTF. The CDR3 region has the DNA TGCGCCAGCAGCCAACCCAGACAGGGGATCTATGGCTACACCTTC.

This clone was observed a handful of times. The chain recombines TRBV18 with TRBJ2-3, with 8 bases identical to TRBD1. The CDR3 is made up of 14 amino acids. Germline lookup yields CDR1 KGHSH and CDR2 LQKENI. Trimming cost V 5 bases and J 1 base; bases outside gene matches: 2. CDR3 protein: CASSATGGTDTQYF. The CDR3, as DNA: TGTGCCAGCTCAGCGACAGGGGGCACAGATACGCAGTATTTT.

The gene calls are TRBV6-5 and TRBJ2-7; 7 bases map to TRBD1. V was clipped by 5 bases and J by 2 bases; unmatched bases: 9. The CDR3 length is 15 residues. From germline, CDR1 is MNHEY and CDR2 SVGAGI. The CDR3: CASSRDPGTAYEQYF. The CDR3, as DNA: TGTGCCAGCAGTCGCGACCCCGGGACAGCCTACGAGCAGTACTTC.

This clone was counted once. The CDR3 DNA reads TGTGCCAGCAGCTCGGGACGGATACCCCAAGAGACCCAGTACTTC. Residues: CASSSGRIPQETQYF. V and J are TRBV5-4 and TRBJ2-5; D possibly uses TRBD1 or TRBD2 (5 bases each). CDR1 and CDR2 from the germline V gene are SGHNT and YYREEE (reference sequence). Trimming pared 3 bases from V and 1 base from J, leaving 13 bases between. The CDR3 length is 15 residues.

This chain links TRBV18 with TRBJ2-7; D gene uncertain. V lost 8 bases and J lost 0, with 14 bases in between. The length of the CDR3 is 14 residues. Germline V gene data show CDR1 as KGHSH and CDR2 as LQKENI. The CDR3 nucleotides are TGTGCCAGCGCCGTCCGAGGATACTCCTACGAGCAGTACTTC. Encoded protein: CASAVRGYSYEQYF.

J is TRBJ1-1 and V is TRBV2, with D unclear. The CDR3 contains 14 residues. Looked up from germline, CDR1 is SNHLY and CDR2 is FYNNEI. Trimming shortened V by 3 bases and J by 11 bases, and 19 bases separated the two germline ends. CDR3 amino acids: CASSEGIVLQRAFF. The CDR3 DNA reads as TGTGCCAGCAGTGAGGGGATAGTGCTCCAGAGGGCTTTCTTT.

This clone was detected only once. V gene TRBV10-2 combines with J gene TRBJ2-3; D gene ambiguous. The CDR3 sequence is 12 residues long. V gave up 7 bases and J gave up 2 bases, with 7 bases separating them. Germline V lookup: CDR1 WSHSY, CDR2 SAAADI. The CDR3 loop is CASKFATDTQYF. CDR3 bases: TGCGCCAGCAAGTTCGCCACAGATACGCAGTATTTT.

This sequence joins TRBV29-1 and TRBJ1-3; the D gene is possibly TRBD1 (5 bases). Trimming took off 6 bases at V and 4 bases at J, with 13 bases between the two ends. The CDR3 consists of 13 residues. The germline gives CDR1 SQVTM, CDR2 ANQGSEA. The CDR3 spells CSVSRDSGNTIYF. CDR3 bases: TGCAGCGTAAGCCGGGACTCAGGAAACACCATATATTTT. The variable domain in full, completed from reference TRBV29-1 and TRBJ1-3, reads SAVISQKPSRDICQRGTSLTIQCQVDSQVTMMFWYRQQPGQSLTLIATANQGSEATYESGFVIDKFPISRPNLTFSTLTVSNMSPEDSSIYLCSVSRDSGNTIYFGEGSWLTVV.

The V gene is TRBV9, the J gene TRBJ1-4, with TRBD1 as a possible D gene (6 bases). Between the trimmed V and J ends, which lost 0 bases and 7 bases, there was a span of 13 bases. There are 15 residues in the CDR3. Germline V gene lookup returns CDR1 SGDLS and CDR2 YYNGEE. CDR3 in DNA: TGTGCCAGCAGCGTAGATCAGGGGCGGGGTGAAAAACTGTTTTTT. It encodes CASSVDQGRGEKLFF.

CDR3 residues: CASSLQGMYSYTF. The CDR3 DNA is TGTGCCAGCAGCTTACAGGGGATGTATAGCTACACCTTC. This chain links TRBV11-2 with TRBJ1-2, with D maybe TRBD1 (6 bases). Germline values: CDR1 SGHAT, CDR2 FQNNGV. This CDR3 contains 13 residues. Trimming shortened V by 2 bases and J by 9 bases, and 13 bases separated the two germline ends.

This rearrangement joins TRBV21-1 to TRBJ2-5; the D call of TRBD2 is as the table states it, not checked on the DNA. TRBV21-1 is recorded as a pseudogene. The length of the CDR3 is 13 residues. Written as DNA, the CDR3 is TGTGCCAGCAAGACTAGCGGGAGGGAGACCCAGTACTTC. Protein sequence: CASKTSGRETQYF.

CDR3 residues: CASSRSSSSFEQFF. For the CDR3, the DNA is TGTGCCAGCAGCCGGTCAAGTAGTTCGTTTGAGCAGTTCTTC. The J gene is TRBJ2-1, the V gene TRBV7-2, with D unresolved. V lost 5 bases, J lost 9 bases, and 17 bases lay in between. The CDR3 totals 14 residues. CDR1 SGHTA and CDR2 FQGNSA come from the germline V gene.

The chain links TRBV11-2 to TRBJ1-1; 8 bases match TRBD1. The CDR3 contains 15 residues. Germline values: CDR1 SGHAT, CDR2 FQNNGV. V shed 2 bases and J 6 bases; nucleotides not matched to a gene: 8. The CDR3 region has the DNA TGTGCCAGCAGCTTATCCTTGAACAGGGGGGCTGAAGCTTTCTTT. Amino acid sequence: CASSLSLNRGAEAFF.

V is TRBV6-5 and J is TRBJ1-2, with a weak D call TRBD1 (6 bases). V was trimmed by 6 bases and J by 0 bases, leaving 11 bases between them. CDR1 is MNHEY and CDR2 is SVGAGI in the germline V gene. CDR3 size: 14 residues. The CDR3 DNA is TGTGCCAGCAGGCAGGGGCAGACTAACTATGGCTACACCTTC. This sequence encodes CASRQGQTNYGYTF.

The chain joins TRBV4-2 to TRBJ2-7, with unresolved D. Germline-derived CDR1 and CDR2 are LGHNA and YNFKEQ. The CDR3 covers 14 residues. Trimming left V 0 bases short and J 5 bases short, with 11 bases between. CDR3 sequence: CASSQEGSANEQYF. CDR3 in DNA: TGTGCCAGCAGCCAAGAGGGGTCGGCCAACGAGCAGTACTTC.